This T cell receptor (beta chain) was sequenced for a study of STAT5B mutations in CD4+ large granular lymphocyte leukemia (dated 2022 in TCRdb). A note on the overall study: Among the healthy controls, the CDR3 'QG' motif was associated with a particular HLA allele. The study compared the TCRbeta repertoires of patients with CD4+ T-cell large granular lymphocyte leukemia against the TCRbeta repertoires of healthy blood donors. Flow cytometry performed on FACSCanto II or FACSVerse showed that the purified fractions had more than 95% purity among lymphocytes.

This clone is a singleton in its sample. This clone's antigen is unknown. The sample holds no much larger clone one base away, and base qualities are not on file. The immunoSEQ assay at survey resolution was used to sequence TCRbeta rearrangements from genomic DNA. The authors processed their data as follows. A lowest detectable productive clonotype frequency of 2.59 x 10-5 was observed in the TCR sequencing data. Analyses included only productive TCRbeta rearrangements, meaning complete and in-frame sequences. Clonality for each sample was calculated as Simpson clonality in the immunoSEQ Analyzer version 3.0. Clones were grouped by frequency into very rare, small, medium, large (1-20%) or hyperexpanded (>20%) categories. OLGA 1.2.3 estimated generation probabilities, VDJtools produced V-gene circos plots, VDJdb was queried for specificities, and GLIPH identified CDR3 motifs. The table was pulled from immuneACCESS by TCRdb, which kept in-frame rearrangements only. Such tables lose some clones; where checked, under half of the loss comes from unresolved V genes, and the rest has no known cause. D and trimming come from the DNA, and the V and J calls and clone size come from that table. A total of approximately 33,000 clones appear in this sample, roughly 88% of them only once. In total, the top ten clones hold 0.97% of the sample.

The cysteine opens and the phenylalanine closes a CDR3 of 15 amino acids. The sequence is cut down to CDR3 DNA, 45 bases in frame from base 1. A distance of 16 bases separates the germline ends of V and J, which lose 4 bases and 3 bases respectively. The germline V gene sets CDR1 to SGHTA and CDR2 to FQGNSA. The healthy controls were over 30 blood donors, and the buffy coats of these donors were supplied by the Finnish Red Cross blood service. All TCR-sequenced material derived from peripheral blood: patient blood samples and healthy donor buffy coats. Ficoll-Hypaque gradient centrifugation was used to isolate peripheral blood mononuclear cells. CD4+ cells were magnetically purified from the buffy coats of healthy controls. Genomic DNA was extracted using the Gentra Puregene Cell and Tissue kit, and a Qubit 2.0 fluorometer was used to quantify it. What the study reported, not specific to this receptor: CD4-sorted patient repertoires appeared more clonal than healthy CD4+ repertoires, and this difference persisted after removing the putative leukemic clones. Enrichment of TRBV06-family usage was observed among the top patient clones (8/27) relative to healthy controls (2/35). Main leukemic clonotypes were private to each patient, although approximately 25% appeared at low frequency in other patients' non-leukemic repertoires. The data were not HLA-matched, and the higher clonality in CD4+ T-LGLL than in CD8+ T-LGLL could be due to the relatively small sample size.

The sequencing input was CD4+ T cells from blood buffy coats. This TCR was sampled from a human donor in good health. The chain was built from TRBV7-2 and TRBJ2-7; the D region is possibly TRBD1 or TRBD2, each matching across 5 bases. The CDR3 region reads CASSSGPPGYYEQYF. In nucleotides, the sequence is TGTGCCAGCAGCTCGGGACCCCCCGGGTACTACGAGCAGTACTTC.